The subject of this entry is one T cell receptor beta chain. Its cognate antigen is unknown. This sample was taken from a study of beta chain features in type 1 diabetes. Study observations and caveats: Patients' naive, central memory and regulatory TCRB repertoires appeared more alike than those of healthy donors.

Trimming cost V 4 bases and J 1 base, with 13 bases left between them. There are 15 residues in the CDR3. CDR1 MGHDK and CDR2 SYGVNS come from the germline V gene. As every portion of the isolated RNA was reverse transcribed, the sequencing read expressed TCRB transcripts. Sequencing was performed with immunoSEQ multiplex PCR; in TCRdb, only in-frame clones are kept and a portion is missing. The profile covers 330,000 or so clones, with 14% appearing a single time and 6.7% taken by the ten largest. Populations isolated by sorting all had purity greater than 95%. The chain joins TRBV25-1 to TRBJ1-1; perhaps TRBD1 as D (5 bases). Sequencing was done on a sample of central memory CD4+ T cells from blood. The sequence derives from a man under 40 in good health. The CDR3: CASSAVQGTNTEAFF. The CDR3 DNA sequence: TGTGCCAGCAGTGCGGTCCAGGGCACGAACACTGAAGCTTTCTTT.